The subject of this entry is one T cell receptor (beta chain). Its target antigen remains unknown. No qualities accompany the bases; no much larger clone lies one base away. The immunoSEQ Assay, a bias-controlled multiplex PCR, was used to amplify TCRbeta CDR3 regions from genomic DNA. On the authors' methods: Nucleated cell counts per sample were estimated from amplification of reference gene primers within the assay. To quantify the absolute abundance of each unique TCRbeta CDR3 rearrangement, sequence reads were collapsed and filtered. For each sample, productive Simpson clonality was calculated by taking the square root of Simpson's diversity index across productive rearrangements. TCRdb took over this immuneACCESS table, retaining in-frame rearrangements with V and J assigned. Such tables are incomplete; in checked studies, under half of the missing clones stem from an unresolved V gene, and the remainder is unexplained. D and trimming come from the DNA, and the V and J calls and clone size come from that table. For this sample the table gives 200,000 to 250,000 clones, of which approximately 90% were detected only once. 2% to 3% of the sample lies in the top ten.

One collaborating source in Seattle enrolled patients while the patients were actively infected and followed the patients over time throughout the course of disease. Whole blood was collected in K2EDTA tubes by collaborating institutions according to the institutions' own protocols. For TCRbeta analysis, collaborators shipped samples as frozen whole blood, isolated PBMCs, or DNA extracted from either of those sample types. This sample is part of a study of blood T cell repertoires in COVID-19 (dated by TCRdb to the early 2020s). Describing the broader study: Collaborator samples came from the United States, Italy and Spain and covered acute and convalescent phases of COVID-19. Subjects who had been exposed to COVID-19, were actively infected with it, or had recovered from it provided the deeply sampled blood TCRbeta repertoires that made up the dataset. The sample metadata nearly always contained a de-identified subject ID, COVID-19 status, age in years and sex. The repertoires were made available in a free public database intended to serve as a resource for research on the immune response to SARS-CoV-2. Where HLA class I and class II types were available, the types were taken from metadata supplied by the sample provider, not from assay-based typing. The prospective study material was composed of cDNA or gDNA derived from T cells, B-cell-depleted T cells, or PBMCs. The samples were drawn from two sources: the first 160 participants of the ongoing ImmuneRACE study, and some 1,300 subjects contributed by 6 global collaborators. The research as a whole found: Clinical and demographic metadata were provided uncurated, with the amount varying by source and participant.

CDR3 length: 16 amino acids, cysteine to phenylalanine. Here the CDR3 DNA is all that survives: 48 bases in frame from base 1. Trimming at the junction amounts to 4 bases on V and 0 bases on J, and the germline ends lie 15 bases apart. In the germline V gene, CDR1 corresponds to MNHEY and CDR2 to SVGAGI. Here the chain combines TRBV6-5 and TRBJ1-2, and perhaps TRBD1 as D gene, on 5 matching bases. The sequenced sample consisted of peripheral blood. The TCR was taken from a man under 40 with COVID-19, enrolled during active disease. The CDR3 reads CASSSGTVLANYGYTF. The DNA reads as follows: TGTGCCAGCAGTTCCGGGACTGTCCTAGCTAACTATGGCTACACCTTC.